One sample yielded the 20 T cell receptor beta chains listed below, sequenced in a study of shared clonotypes between healthy human individuals (dated by TCRdb to about 2020). Libraries were made using the immunoSEQ multiplex PCR assay. TCRdb mirrors the immuneACCESS table, restricted to in-frame sequences. Some clones are absent from its copies; in checked studies, under half trace to an unresolved V gene, and the reason for the others is unknown. This sample gives about 1 million clones in total; about 77% of them show up just once. Of the sample, about 1.5% falls within the top ten clones. The specimen was memory CD4+ T cells sorted from blood. The cell subset or site label here, explained by the study, means: CD45RA-negative fraction. These receptor sequences come from a man in his late teens or twenties in good health.

The chain uses TRBV2 and TRBJ2-2; 7 bases agree with TRBD1. V lost 2 bases to trimming and J lost 8 bases; unmatched junction nucleotides: 5. Looked up from germline, CDR1 is SNHLY and CDR2 is FYNNEI. The CDR3 is 14 amino acids. CDR3 sequence: CASSERQGVGELFF. CDR3 coding DNA: TGTGCCAGCAGTGAACGACAGGGTGTGGGGGAGCTGTTTTTT.

V usage is TRBV5-1 and J usage is TRBJ2-5; 7 bases fit TRBD2. The CDR3 extends over 16 amino acids. V shed 0 bases and J 1 base; nucleotides not matched to a gene: 6. Germline values: CDR1 SGHRS, CDR2 YFSETQ. This CDR3 reads CASSLAPSGFQETQYF. The CDR3 coding sequence is TGCGCCAGCAGCTTGGCTCCTAGCGGATTCCAAGAGACCCAGTACTTC.

The CDR3 nucleotides read TGCGCCAGCAGTGAGGCACAAGGGCTGTACTACGAGCAGTACTTC. Protein: CASSEAQGLYYEQYF. The rearrangement joins TRBV10-2 to TRBJ2-7, with D hard to call. The CDR3 has 15 residues. The germline CDR1 and CDR2 sequences are WSHSY and SAAADI. V lost 2 bases, J lost 3 bases, and 14 bases lay in between.

The chain carries TRBV18 and TRBJ2-1, with D unresolved. Germline CDR1 KGHSH, CDR2 LQKENI. This CDR3 region has 11 residues. V lost 5 bases and J lost 4, with 3 bases in between. CDR3 DNA: TGTGCCAGCTCAAGGTACAATGAGCAGTTCTTC. As protein: CASSRYNEQFF.

The CDR3 DNA reads TGCGCCAGCAGCCGTGGACAGGCGGGGACTAATGAAAAACTGTTTTTT. Translated: CASSRGQAGTNEKLFF. The genes are TRBV5-1 and TRBJ1-4; 7 bases are shared with TRBD1. CDR3 length: 16 residues. With 4 bases clipped from V and 2 bases from J, the junction kept 8 bases outside the gene matches. From germline, CDR1 is SGHRS and CDR2 YFSETQ.

V gene TRBV5-6 combines with J gene TRBJ2-5, with D perhaps matching TRBD2 (5 bases). CDR3 length: 13 residues. The germline CDR1 and CDR2 sequences are SGHDT and YYEEEE. Trimming took 5 bases from V and 3 from J, leaving 11 bases between them. The CDR3 nucleotides read TGTGCCAGCAGAGACTATAACAAAGAGACCCAGTACTTC. Its translation: CASRDYNKETQYF.

A word on this clone: This sample includes further DNA sequences coding for the same CDR3. The chain links TRBV6-1 to TRBJ2-4; D gene unclear. With 6 bases removed from V and 1 base from J, the gap between germline ends came to 7 bases. Germline V gives CDR1 MNHNS, CDR2 SASEGT. The length of the CDR3 is 13 residues. This chain's CDR3 is CASRTGAKNIQYF. CDR3 DNA sequence: TGTGCCAGCAGGACTGGGGCCAAAAACATTCAGTACTTC.

The chain recombines TRBV6-5 with TRBJ2-5; TRBD2 is a possible D gene (6 bases). This CDR3 contains 13 residues. V lost 7 bases, J lost 5 bases, and 14 bases lay in between. Germline CDR1 MNHEY, CDR2 SVGAGI. The CDR3 DNA is TGTGCCAGCAAACGGGGGTCTGGGGAGACCCAGTACTTC. Its translation is CASKRGSGETQYF.

The V gene is TRBV15, the J gene TRBJ1-1; D is uncertain. CDR1 LNHNV and CDR2 YYDKDF come from the germline V gene (reference sequence). V lost 4 bases and J 4 bases, leaving 10 bases between the germline ends. The CDR3 consists of 13 residues. The CDR3 DNA follows: TGTGCCACCAGCATTGAGAGAGGCACTGAAGCTTTCTTT. Its translation is CATSIERGTEAFF.

Details on this clone: Distinct nucleotide sequences in the sample also encode this CDR3. The chain employs TRBV20-1 and TRBJ2-1; D gene unclear. The CDR3 consists of 11 residues. Per germline, CDR1 DFQATT and CDR2 SNEGSKA (reference sequence). V was trimmed by 1 base and J by 5 bases, leaving 3 bases between them. This chain's CDR3 is CSARGNNEQFF. The CDR3 DNA reads as TGCAGTGCTAGAGGTAACAATGAGCAGTTCTTC.

The genes are TRBV6-6 and TRBJ2-1, with D possibly matching TRBD2 (6 bases). Looked up from germline, CDR1 is MNHNY and CDR2 is SVGAGI (reference sequence). The CDR3 spans 14 residues. Trimming took 10 bases from V and 0 from J, leaving 13 bases between them. CDR3 nucleotides: TGTGCCACCTCGACGCGGGACTCCTACAATGAGCAGTTCTTC. The encoded protein is CATSTRDSYNEQFF.

The chain carries TRBV9 and TRBJ2-3, with D possibly TRBD2 on 5 matching bases. The CDR3 loop spans 15 amino acids. Germline V gene data show CDR1 as SGDLS and CDR2 as YYNGEE. Trimming removed 1 base at V and 3 bases at J, with 12 bases between. The CDR3 DNA follows: TGTGCCAGCAGCGTACTGGGGAGTGGTACAGATACGCAGTATTTT. As protein: CASSVLGSGTDTQYF. Full variable domain (remainder filled in from reference TRBV9 and TRBJ2-3): DSGVTQTPKHLITATGQRVTLRCSPRSGDLSVYWYQQSLDQGLQFLIQYYNGEERAKGNILERFSAQQFPDLHSELNLSSLELGDSALYFCASSVLGSGTDTQYFGPGTRLTVL.

In this sample, this clone turned up a few times. This rearrangement joins TRBV10-3 to TRBJ2-1; D remains unclear. The CDR3 has 11 residues. The germline gives CDR1 ENHRY, CDR2 SYGVKD. Trimming shortened V by 0 bases and J by 12 bases, and 6 bases separated the two germline ends. As DNA, the CDR3 is TGTGCCATCAGTGAGTCGACGTTGCAGTTCTTC. Translating gives CAISESTLQFF.

This chain joins TRBV10-3 and TRBJ2-6, with 9 bases matching TRBD1. Germline lookup yields CDR1 ENHRY and CDR2 SYGVKD. The CDR3 sequence is 17 residues long. J gave up 0 bases and V 6 bases, and 6 bases lay outside the gene matches. CDR3 nucleotides: TGTGCCATCAGCTTCGGGACAGGGAACTCTGGGGCCAACGTCCTGACTTTC. Residues: CAISFGTGNSGANVLTF.

This clone occurred once. The chain is built from TRBV9 and TRBJ2-1; D gene ambiguous. Trimming cost V 6 bases and J 2 bases, with 9 bases left between them. The length of the CDR3 is 13 residues. CDR1 and CDR2 from the germline V gene are SGDLS and YYNGEE. This chain's CDR3 is CASTVGPYNEQFF. CDR3 nucleotide sequence: TGTGCCAGCACGGTCGGACCCTACAATGAGCAGTTCTTC.

A single count supports this clone. This chain's CDR3 is CASSLGTSGSDTQYF. CDR3 in DNA: TGCGCCAGCAGCTTGGGGACTAGCGGGAGTGATACGCAGTATTTT. V and J are TRBV5-1 and TRBJ2-3; 13 nucleotides align to TRBD2. CDR3 length: 15 amino acids. The ends lost 0 bases at V and 6 bases at J; junction bases unmatched: 1. Germline V gene data show CDR1 as SGHRS and CDR2 as YFSETQ.

This clone was observed once. The chain links TRBV9 to TRBJ1-2; tentatively, D is TRBD1 (6 bases). This CDR3 is 15 amino acids long. Trimming cost V 0 bases and J 5 bases, with 14 bases left between them. CDR1 SGDLS and CDR2 YYNGEE come from the germline V gene. The CDR3 nucleotides are TGTGCCAGCAGCGTAGGGGCAGGGGTTTCTTATGGCTACACCTTC. As protein: CASSVGAGVSYGYTF.

This clone occurred a few times. Other DNA sequences in this specimen translate into the identical CDR3. This chain's CDR3 is CASSRDLQETQYF. For the CDR3, the DNA is TGTGCCAGCAGTCGGGACTTACAAGAGACCCAGTACTTC. This chain joins TRBV2 and TRBJ2-5; D might be TRBD2 (6 bases). CDR3 length: 13 amino acids. Germline V gene sequence: CDR1 SNHLY, CDR2 FYNNEI. Trimming took 5 bases from V and 2 from J, leaving 9 bases between them.

V is TRBV2 and J is TRBJ2-7; no firm D call. CDR3 length: 12 amino acids. CDR1 SNHLY and CDR2 FYNNEI come from the germline V gene. V was cut by 6 bases and J by 3 bases, with 9 bases left in between. The CDR3 DNA reads as TGTGCCAGCAGACTAAACAGCTACGAGCAGTACTTC. This codes for CASRLNSYEQYF.

The sample holds a few counts of this clone. The chain joins TRBV7-2 to TRBJ1-6, with a possible D match to TRBD1 (5 bases). Germline CDR1 reads SGHTA; CDR2 reads FQGNSA. V lost 5 bases and J lost 5, with 13 bases in between. This CDR3 contains 15 residues. This chain's CDR3 is CASSPRQTDNSPLHF. CDR3 nucleotide sequence: TGTGCCAGCAGCCCACGACAGACAGATAATTCACCCCTCCACTTT.